Included here is one T cell receptor (beta chain) sequence, with context. This sample was included in a study of cytomegalovirus exposure and HLA in healthy donors. PCR primers comprised 60 Vbeta and 13 Jbeta primers. Produced via immunoSEQ multiplex PCR; TCRdb's table is partial and in-frame only. The repertoire has 100,000 to 150,000 clones, almost 85% of them found once; the top ten carry approximately 1.5%. The V end was cut by 3 bases, the J end by 1 base, with 15 bases between. This CDR3 has 16 residues. The V gene's germline CDR1 is SGHVS and CDR2 FQNEAQ. The receptor's source is a woman between 18 and 29 years old in good health and CMV-seronegative. The specimen sequenced was PBMCs. The chain uses TRBV7-8 and TRBJ1-1; no firm D call. The CDR3 sequence is CASSFSTEVRNTEAFF. The CDR3 DNA sequence: TGTGCCAGCAGCTTCTCAACCGAGGTCAGGAACACTGAAGCTTTCTTT.